This T cell receptor (beta chain) originates from a study of cytomegalovirus exposure and HLA in healthy donors. 13 Jbeta primers and 60 Vbeta primers were used for the PCR. Sequencing was performed with immunoSEQ multiplex PCR; in TCRdb, only in-frame clones are kept and a portion is missing. The sample has roughly 160,000 clones, roughly 82% seen once; the top ten hold about 10%. The CDR3 loop spans 12 amino acids. Trimming took 5 bases from V and 7 from J; bases not matched to a gene: 4. The germline V gene encodes CDR1 SEHNR and CDR2 FQNEAQ (reference sequence). The sequencing sample was made of PBMCs. This chain connects TRBV7-9 to TRBJ1-2; the match to TRBD1 covers 7 bases. The source is a man aged 50 to 60 in good health and CMV-seropositive. As DNA, the CDR3 is TGTGCCAGCAGCGAGCCAGGGGGTGGCTACACCTTC. The encoded protein is CASSEPGGGYTF.